This TCR beta chain was captured in a study of cytomegalovirus exposure and HLA in healthy donors (TCRdb year 2017). For the study in its entirety: According to an earlier analysis of around 600 of the donors, roughly 180 million T cells yielded 95 million to 140 million unique TCR beta sequences and 276 Gb of sequence data. Both class I and class II loci were covered by HLA typing, at four-digit resolution. In the later analysis, no new phenotypic data were used to find candidate immune exposures; instead, reliance was placed on TCR beta sequences and their occurrence across donors. The study profiled the T cell repertoires of 550 to 700 subjects by immunosequencing and related them to cytomegalovirus serostatus. A separate validation cohort of over a hundred different subjects was used in addition to the approximately 610-subject first cohort. Among some 400 genotyped donors of the cohort, an average of about 240,000 unique TCR beta nucleotide sequences were sequenced per donor, roughly a sixth of them non-productive. Several DR-DQ haplotypes were treated as single units for association and clustering because of strong linkage in the cohort. To decide whether each TCR beta V gene segment behaved as functional or pseudogenic, an earlier analysis of some 580 of the donors relied on high-throughput TCR beta sequencing. To predict cytomegalovirus infection status, the study brought together high-throughput TCR immunosequencing, statistical association of individual TCRs with disease status, and machine learning. The study aimed to test whether cataloging public T cell receptors could reveal signatures of past pathogen exposure. The number of typed donors differed by locus: 629-630 for A, B, C, DRB1 and DQB1; approximately 520 for DQA1; approximately 600 for DPA1; and roughly 490 for DPB1. Alongside the repertoire data, information on donor age, sex, ethnicity and CMV serostatus was compiled. Every discovery cohort repertoire had been produced on one sequencing platform. The genetic ancestry cluster associated with self-reported Caucasian donors included over 80% of the approximately 410 genotyped donors. An early release that covered about 600 HLA-typed donors contained approximately 300 gigabases of sequencing data and 65 million to 100 million unique TCR sequences. In a later analysis, previously published TCR beta repertoires from 600 to 850 donors were re-analyzed and high-resolution HLA genotyping was added so that TCR occurrence patterns could be studied. Genome-wide SNP genotypes for about 65% of the roughly 670 donors were used in a later genetic analysis, which treated that subset as a discovery cohort. The study at large found these results: In a later analysis, HLA-associated TCR beta chains showed more clonal expansion and lower generation probabilities than non-associated chains that were equally common. Broadly in line with IMGT annotations, most TCR beta V segments showed up in productive rearrangements about 87% or about 30% of the time in an earlier analysis of a few hundred of the donors. The authors suggested that the approach could potentially be extended to other disease states and immunological phenotypes. Sequencing depth was assumed to be roughly uniform across donors in the presence/absence analyses, though that assumption may not hold. Only TCR beta chains were sequenced in this cohort, and the absence of alpha or paired-chain data limited detectable features. Because HLA typing was missing for some donors at each locus, association tests included only the typed subset. The study listed 164 TCR beta chains as associated with cytomegalovirus. Assigning TCR associations to individual alleles was difficult when HLA alleles, especially DR and DQ, strongly co-occurred. A cluster of highly shared sequence variants was judged likely to represent a technical artifact of the sequencing pipeline. In a later analysis, the rate of TCR association differed among HLA loci, with DRB1 alleles having the most associated TCRs and HLA-C alleles having the fewest. Most TCR sequences were seen in very few donors, while some public TCRs were found in many individuals. Immune exposure information for the cohort was limited to CMV serostatus. Three of the identified cytomegalovirus-associated TCR beta chains were confirmed in vitro to be specific for cytomegalovirus antigens. In a later analysis, most CMV-associated TCR beta chains were found to appear HLA-restricted, with HLA associations seemingly driven largely by CMV exposure. A later analysis reported that several top co-occurrence clusters appeared linked to parvovirus B19, influenza, CMV and Epstein-Barr virus. A further reported finding was that TCR beta sequences accurately predicted the HLA-A and HLA-B alleles for most subjects in the first cohort. Because counts were too low, seventeen rarely observed V segments, including chromosome 9 orphons, were excluded from the earlier analysis of 587 of the donors. Some IMGT-functional V segments, including TRBV6-2 and TRBV6-3, could not be distinguished by the 87-base-pair reads and were therefore excluded. A later genetic analysis associated a missense DCLRE1C variant with V-gene and J-gene trimming of TCR beta chains, and an independent cohort replicated the association. The classifier was reported to diagnose cytomegalovirus status with high specificity and sensitivity in both the original and validation cohorts. Linkage disequilibrium might explain the correlated functional status among segregating V segments, but an unknown experimental factor could not be ruled out. A later genetic analysis reported fewer N-insertions in productive TCRs among donors in an Asian-associated ancestry cluster than the approximately 670-donor mean. Specific HLA alleles were associated with 15,000 to 20,000 TCR beta sequences at a false discovery rate of 0.05 in a later analysis.

With respect to this clone: What antigen it recognizes has not been identified. Base quality data are lacking; no much larger clone is found one base away.

Libraries were built with the immunoSEQ multiplex PCR assay. For the multiplex PCR, a mixture combining 60 forward primers for TCR Vbeta segments and 13 reverse primers for TCR Jbeta segments was used. The CDR3 region of rearranged TCR beta genes was amplified from genomic DNA by a multiplex PCR assay. Amplified TCR beta libraries were sequenced as 87-base-pair reads on the Illumina HiSeq System. Per the original workflow: In a later analysis, tens of millions of unique TCR beta chains were counted across the roughly 610 repertoires, and about 10 million of these chains were shared by at least two donors. Raw reads were error-corrected and collapsed into unique sequences with a nearest-neighbor algorithm that merged closely related sequences to remove PCR and sequencing errors. To assign V, D and J gene segments, CDR3 sequences were aligned to IMGT reference sequences. For a sequence to be retained, a match of at least six nucleotides was required to both a V gene segment and a J gene segment. Rearrangements were called productive when the CDR3 lacked stop codons and stayed in frame with V and J; all others were non-productive. CDR3 was defined by IMGT convention, running from the second conserved V-encoded cysteine to the conserved J-encoded phenylalanine. In an earlier analysis of around 540 of the donors, sequences lacking an unambiguous match to a single V gene segment were excluded. An earlier analysis of several hundred of the donors called V segments functional above 56.7% productive rearrangements and segregating when the between-donor standard deviation exceeded 5%. A statistical classification framework was developed to diagnose cytomegalovirus status using the catalog of TCR beta chain sequences. In a later analysis, TCR nucleotide sequences were compared against IMGT/GENE-DB human TR gene sequences so that V and J genes could be assigned. In a later analysis, CDR3 sequences and most-parsimonious VDJ recombination scenarios were assigned using the TCRdist pipeline. A later analysis defined each TCR beta chain by its CDR3 amino acid sequence plus V-gene family, and excluded reads lacking a unique V-gene family. A later analysis removed 592 highly shared, low-generation-probability nucleotide sequences to deal with suspected cross-contamination and a sequencing artifact. In a later analysis, a clonal expansion index was calculated for each public chain from normalized within-repertoire ranks of inferred template counts. A later analysis computed generation probabilities with a VDJ recombination model fitted to out-of-frame rearrangements, and checked the results against IGoR. A later analysis scored TCR-TCR, TCR-HLA and TCR-CMV co-occurrence with hypergeometric tests, applying a repertoire-size bias correction to TCR pairs. To estimate false discovery rates, a later analysis permuted the HLA or CMV assignments 20 times. In a later analysis, co-occurring TCRs were grouped with DBSCAN, and TCRdist sequence similarity was added when clustering was performed within HLA-allele-positive subsets. Repertoires with fewer than 30,000 or more than 120,000 public chains were left out of co-occurrence clustering, as were roughly five repertoires with anomalous nucleotide sharing. TCRdb took over this immuneACCESS table, retaining in-frame rearrangements with V and J assigned. Such tables are incomplete; in checked studies, under half of the missing clones stem from an unresolved V gene, and the remainder is unexplained. The V and J calls and the clone size are those of that table, but D and trimming were determined from the DNA. The sample data list about 140,000 clones, and roughly 80% of these were observed just once. 3.5% to 5% of the sample comes from the top ten.

Trimming costs V 6 bases and J 4 bases, and their ends lie 12 bases apart. The CDR3, from cysteine to phenylalanine, totals 13 residues. Only the CDR3 region is kept as DNA, spanning 39 bases read in frame from base 1. Based on the germline V gene (reference sequence), the CDR1 and CDR2 sequences are MNHNY and SVGAGI. The cohort consisted of fewer than 700 healthy bone marrow donors. At the time of sampling, every cohort member was nominally healthy, though immune exposures that went unrecorded were likely present. The donor tested CMV seropositive, placing the donor among the roughly 300 seropositive members of the cohort. Every donor gave a peripheral blood sample, and the peripheral blood mononuclear cells from that sample were used for TCR beta sequencing. The Qiagen DNeasy Blood Extraction Kit was used to extract genomic DNA from the blood cell samples.

The sequencing sample was made of PBMCs. The clonotype was recovered from a man aged 40-49 years in good health and CMV-seropositive. In this chain, TRBV6-6 is recombined with TRBJ1-2, with TRBD1 tentatively as D gene (6 bases match). The DNA reads as follows: TGTGCCAGCAGCCCGGACAGTATCTATGGCTACACCTTC. The encoded protein is CASSPDSIYGYTF.